The TCR beta chain under discussion was sequenced for a study of T-cell memory formation after mild COVID-19. The ends lost 5 bases at V and 4 bases at J; junction bases unmatched: 10. CDR1 SGHAT and CDR2 FQNNGV come from the germline V gene. This CDR3 is built from 15 residues. This clonotype was counted a few times. MiXCR, applied by TCRdb to the 5' RACE reads, yields one record per CDR3 protein. Of more than 150,000 distinct CDR3 sequences in the sample, less than 20% were seen once. The V call is TRBV11-2, the J call TRBJ2-5, with 7 bases matching TRBD1. This TCR was sampled from a man aged 18 to 29 who had mild COVID-19 (a few samples of this study predate the infection). Cell type and time point are not known. Sequenced material: PBMCs or a T cell subset sorted from them (not recorded which). The chain's CDR3 is CASSPVTGAGETQYF. CDR3 bases: TGTGCCAGCAGCCCCGTAACAGGGGCAGGAGAGACCCAGTACTTC.